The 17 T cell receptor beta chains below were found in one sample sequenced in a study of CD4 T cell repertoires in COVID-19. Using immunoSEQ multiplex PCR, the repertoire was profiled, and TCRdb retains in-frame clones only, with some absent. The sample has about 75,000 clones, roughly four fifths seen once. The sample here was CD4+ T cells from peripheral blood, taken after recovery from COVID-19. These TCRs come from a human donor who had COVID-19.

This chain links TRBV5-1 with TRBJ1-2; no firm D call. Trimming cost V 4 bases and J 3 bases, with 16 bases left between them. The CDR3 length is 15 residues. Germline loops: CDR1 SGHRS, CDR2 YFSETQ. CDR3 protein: CASSLDGGSYYGYTF. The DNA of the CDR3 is TGCGCCAGCAGCCTGGACGGAGGTTCTTACTATGGCTACACCTTC. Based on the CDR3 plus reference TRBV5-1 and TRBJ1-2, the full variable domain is KAGVTQTPRYLIKTRGQQVTLSCSPISGHRSVSWYQQTPGQGLQFLFEYFSETQRNKGNFPGRFSGRQFSNSRSEMNVSTLELGDSALYLCASSLDGGSYYGYTFGSGTRLTVV.

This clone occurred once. The CDR3 region has the DNA TGTGCCATCAACCCCACAGAGGATCAGCCCCAGCATTTT. This gives the protein CAINPTEDQPQHF. The chain uses TRBV10-3 and TRBJ1-5; D not certain. The CDR3 extends over 13 amino acids. Per germline, CDR1 ENHRY and CDR2 SYGVKD. The V end lost 7 bases, the J end lost 5 bases, and 12 bases lay between the germline ends.

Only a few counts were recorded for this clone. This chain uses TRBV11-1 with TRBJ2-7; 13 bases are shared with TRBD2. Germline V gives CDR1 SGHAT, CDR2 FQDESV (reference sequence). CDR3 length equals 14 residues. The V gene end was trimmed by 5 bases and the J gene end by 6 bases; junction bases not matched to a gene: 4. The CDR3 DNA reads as TGTGCCAGCAGCAAACGACTAGCGGGAGGCGAGCAGTACTTC. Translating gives CASSKRLAGGEQYF.

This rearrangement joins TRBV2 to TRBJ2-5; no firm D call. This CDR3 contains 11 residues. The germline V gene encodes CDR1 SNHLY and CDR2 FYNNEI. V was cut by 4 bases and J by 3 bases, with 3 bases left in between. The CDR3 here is CASSGEETQYF. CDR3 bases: TGTGCCAGCAGTGGAGAAGAGACCCAGTACTTC.

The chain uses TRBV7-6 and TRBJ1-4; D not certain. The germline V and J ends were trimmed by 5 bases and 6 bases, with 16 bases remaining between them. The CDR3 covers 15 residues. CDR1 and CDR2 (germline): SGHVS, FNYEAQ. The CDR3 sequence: CASSPRSGLYEKLFF. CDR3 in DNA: TGTGCCAGCAGCCCCCGGTCGGGGTTATATGAAAAACTGTTTTTT.

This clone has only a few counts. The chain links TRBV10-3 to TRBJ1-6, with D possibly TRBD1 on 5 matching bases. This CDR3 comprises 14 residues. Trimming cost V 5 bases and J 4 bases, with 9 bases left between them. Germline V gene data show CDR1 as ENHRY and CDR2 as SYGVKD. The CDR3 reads CAISSTVYNSPLHF. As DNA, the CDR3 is TGTGCCATCAGTTCGACAGTGTATAATTCACCCCTCCACTTT.

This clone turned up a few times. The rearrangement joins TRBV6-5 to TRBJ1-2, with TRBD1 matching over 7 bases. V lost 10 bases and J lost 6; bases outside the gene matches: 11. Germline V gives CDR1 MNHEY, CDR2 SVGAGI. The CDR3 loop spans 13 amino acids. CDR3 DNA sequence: TGTGCCATCACGGACAGGTCGTTAGATGGCTACACCTTC. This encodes CAITDRSLDGYTF.

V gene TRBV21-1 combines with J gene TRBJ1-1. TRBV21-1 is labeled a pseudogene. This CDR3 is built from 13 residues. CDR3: CASRKRPDTEAFF. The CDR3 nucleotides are TGTGCCAGCAGGAAGCGGCCAGACACTGAAGCTTTCTTT.

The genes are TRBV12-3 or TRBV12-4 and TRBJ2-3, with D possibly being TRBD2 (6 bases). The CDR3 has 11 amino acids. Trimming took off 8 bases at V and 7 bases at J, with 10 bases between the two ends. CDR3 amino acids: CASDGLYTQYF. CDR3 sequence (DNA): TGTGCCAGCGACGGACTATATACGCAGTATTTT.

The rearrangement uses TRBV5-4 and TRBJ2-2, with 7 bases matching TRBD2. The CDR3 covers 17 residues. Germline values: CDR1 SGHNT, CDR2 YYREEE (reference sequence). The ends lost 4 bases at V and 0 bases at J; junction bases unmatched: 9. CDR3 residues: CASSNNGGRANTGELFF. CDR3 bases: TGTGCCAGCAGCAATAACGGCGGGAGAGCGAACACCGGGGAGCTGTTTTTT.

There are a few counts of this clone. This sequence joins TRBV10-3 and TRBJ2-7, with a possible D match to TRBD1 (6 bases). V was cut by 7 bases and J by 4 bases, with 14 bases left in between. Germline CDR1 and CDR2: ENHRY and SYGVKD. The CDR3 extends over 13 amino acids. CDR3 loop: CAITRERGYEQYF. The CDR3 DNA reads TGTGCCATCACCCGGGAAAGGGGGTACGAGCAGTACTTC.

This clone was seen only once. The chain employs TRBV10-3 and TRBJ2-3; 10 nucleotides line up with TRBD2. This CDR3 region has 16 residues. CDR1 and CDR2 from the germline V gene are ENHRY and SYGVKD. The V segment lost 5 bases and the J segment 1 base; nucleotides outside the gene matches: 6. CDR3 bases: TGTGCCATCAGTACGACCGGGACTAGCGGCACAGATACGCAGTATTTT. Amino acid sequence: CAISTTGTSGTDTQYF.

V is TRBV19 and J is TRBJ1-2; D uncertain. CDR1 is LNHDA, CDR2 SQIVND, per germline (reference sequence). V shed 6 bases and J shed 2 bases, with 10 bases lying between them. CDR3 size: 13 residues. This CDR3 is CASSRPGNYGYTF. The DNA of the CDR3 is TGTGCCAGTAGCCGTCCCGGCAACTATGGCTACACCTTC.

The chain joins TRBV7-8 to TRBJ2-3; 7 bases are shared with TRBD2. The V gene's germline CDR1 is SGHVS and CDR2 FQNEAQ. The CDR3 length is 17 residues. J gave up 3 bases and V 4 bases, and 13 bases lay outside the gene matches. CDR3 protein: CASSSWGGSSFTDTQYF. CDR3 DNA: TGTGCCAGCAGCTCATGGGGGGGTAGTAGTTTTACAGATACGCAGTATTTT.

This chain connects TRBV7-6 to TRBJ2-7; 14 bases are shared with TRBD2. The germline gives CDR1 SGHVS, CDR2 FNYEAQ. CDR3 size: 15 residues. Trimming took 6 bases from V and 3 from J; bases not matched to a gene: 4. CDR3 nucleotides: TGTGCCAGCAGTCCGACTAGCGGGGGGGACTACGAGCAGTACTTC. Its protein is CASSPTSGGDYEQYF.

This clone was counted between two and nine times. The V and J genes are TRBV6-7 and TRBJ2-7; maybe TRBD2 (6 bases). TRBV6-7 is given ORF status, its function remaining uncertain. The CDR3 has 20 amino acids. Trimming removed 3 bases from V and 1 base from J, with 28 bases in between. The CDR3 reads CASSYPSRERVGQGSYEQYF. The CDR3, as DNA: TGTGCCAGCAGTTATCCCTCTCGTGAGCGGGTTGGGCAGGGTTCCTACGAGCAGTACTTC.

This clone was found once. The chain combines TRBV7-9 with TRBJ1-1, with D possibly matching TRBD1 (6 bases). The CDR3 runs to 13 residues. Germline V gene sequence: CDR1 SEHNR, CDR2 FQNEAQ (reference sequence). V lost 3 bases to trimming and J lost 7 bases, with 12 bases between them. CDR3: CASSLTQGNEAFF. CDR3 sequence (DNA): TGTGCCAGCAGCTTGACACAGGGAAATGAAGCTTTCTTT.